This TCR beta chain was sequenced for a study of blood T cell repertoires in COVID-19. Overall study context: T cells, B-cell-depleted T cells, or PBMCs provided the cDNA or gDNA that served as material.

Original handling: For nucleated cells, counts were estimated from reference gene primer amplification. Produced via immunoSEQ multiplex PCR; TCRdb's table is partial and in-frame only. V and J calls and clone size are copied from that table; D and trimming were computed from the DNA. This sample has 55,000 to 75,000 clones; roughly 89% occur once, and the top ten carry approximately 1.5%. This clone is medium-sized by share. The receptor's source is a man aged 60 to 69 with acute or convalescent COVID-19. The material sequenced was peripheral blood.

In DNA form, the CDR3 reads TGTGCCAGCAGTGAAAGCGGACAGAGAATGCAGCCCCAGCATTTT. Protein product: CASSESGQRMQPQHF. The chain uses TRBV6-1 and TRBJ1-5; perhaps TRBD1 as D (6 bases). The CDR3 sequence is 15 residues long. Germline V gene lookup returns CDR1 MNHNS and CDR2 SASEGT. Trimming removed 2 bases at V and 7 bases at J, with 15 bases between.